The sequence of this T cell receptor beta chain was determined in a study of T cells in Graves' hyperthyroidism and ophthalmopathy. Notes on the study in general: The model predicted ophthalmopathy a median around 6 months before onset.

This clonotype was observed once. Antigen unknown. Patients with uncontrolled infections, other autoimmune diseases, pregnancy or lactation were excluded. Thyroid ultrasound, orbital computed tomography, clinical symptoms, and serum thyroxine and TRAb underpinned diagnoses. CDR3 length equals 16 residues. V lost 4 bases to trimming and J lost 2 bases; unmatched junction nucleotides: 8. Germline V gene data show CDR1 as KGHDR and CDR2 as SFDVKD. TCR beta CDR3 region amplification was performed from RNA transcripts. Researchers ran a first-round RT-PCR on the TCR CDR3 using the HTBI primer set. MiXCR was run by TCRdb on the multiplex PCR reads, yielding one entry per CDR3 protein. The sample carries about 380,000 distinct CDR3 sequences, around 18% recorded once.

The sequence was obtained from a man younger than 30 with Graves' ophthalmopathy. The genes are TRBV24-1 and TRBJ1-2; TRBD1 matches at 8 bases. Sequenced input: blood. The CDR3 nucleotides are TGTGCCACCAGTGAGTCTTCCGGGACAGGCAACTATGGCTACACCTTC. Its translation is CATSESSGTGNYGYTF.